Listed here are 24 T cell receptor beta chains from one sample, sequenced in a study of OX40 agonist ivuxolimab in advanced cancers. Produced via immunoSEQ multiplex PCR; TCRdb's table is partial and in-frame only. The sample lists 6,500 to 7,000 clones; 85% to 95% were seen once. This specimen was CD4+ or CD8+ T cells sorted from blood, taken in a trial of the OX40 agonist ivuxolimab. These receptors were collected from an adult with an advanced solid tumor such as melanoma, head and neck, liver or kidney cancer.

The genes are TRBV28 and TRBJ1-5; D is unclear. This CDR3 spans 16 amino acids. Trimming removed 3 bases at V and 2 bases at J, with 14 bases between. CDR1 is MDHEN and CDR2 is SYDVKM in the germline V gene. The CDR3 DNA sequence: TGTGCCAGCAGTTTTTTGTCGAGGGTTGGCAATCAGCCCCAGCATTTT. Translated: CASSFLSRVGNQPQHF.

The J gene is TRBJ1-6, the V gene TRBV5-5; tentatively, D is TRBD1 (5 bases). The V and J ends lost 5 bases and 3 bases respectively, with 15 bases between them. Germline assignment: CDR1 SGHKS and CDR2 YYEKEE (reference sequence). The CDR3 sequence is 16 residues long. CDR3: CASSNEAGLYNSPLHF. CDR3 nucleotide sequence: TGTGCCAGCAGTAATGAGGCGGGACTCTATAATTCACCCCTCCACTTT.

The genes are TRBV5-6 and TRBJ1-4, with 7 nucleotides matching TRBD1. Germline CDR1 and CDR2: SGHDT and YYEEEE. The CDR3 sequence is 14 residues long. Losses at the gene ends were 1 base for V and 8 bases for J; bases not matched to a gene: 5. CDR3 region: CASSLRGGQEKLFF. DNA for the CDR3: TGTGCCAGCAGCTTGAGAGGGGGCCAGGAAAAACTGTTTTTT.

The J gene is TRBJ1-2, the V gene TRBV10-3, with TRBD1 matching over 8 bases. This CDR3 is built from 16 residues. The junction had 11 bases not matched to a gene; V was cut back by 2 bases and J by 6 bases. CDR1 and CDR2 (germline): ENHRY, SYGVKD. This chain's CDR3 is CAISEGDRLIPNGYTF. The DNA for the CDR3 is TGTGCCATCAGTGAGGGGGACAGGCTGATTCCTAATGGCTACACCTTC.

The DNA for the CDR3 is TGTGCCAGCAGTTTACGCCGGGAAGCCTTCTATGGCTACACCTTC. It encodes CASSLRREAFYGYTF. The chain combines TRBV27 with TRBJ1-2, with D hard to call. Trimming shortened V by 2 bases and J by 4 bases, and 14 bases separated the two germline ends. The CDR3 length is 15 residues. The V gene's germline CDR1 is MNHEY and CDR2 SMNVEV (reference sequence).

The chain combines TRBV4-2 with TRBJ2-7; D gene unclear. V lost 4 bases to trimming and J lost 3 bases, with 7 bases between them. This CDR3 spans 12 amino acids. Germline V lookup: CDR1 LGHNA, CDR2 YNFKEQ. DNA of the CDR3: TGTGCCAGCAGCCCGGGTGGCTACGAGCAGTACTTC. This translates into CASSPGGYEQYF.

In DNA form, the CDR3 reads TGTGCCAGCAGGGGGGTAGGACAGGGATATGGCTACACCTTC. It encodes CASRGVGQGYGYTF. The chain links TRBV6-5 to TRBJ1-2, with 8 nucleotides matching TRBD1. Germline V gene lookup returns CDR1 MNHEY and CDR2 SVGAGI. V lost 6 bases, J lost 5 bases, and 8 bases stayed unmatched. The CDR3 has 14 amino acids.

This chain's CDR3 is CASSLSTNYEQYF. The CDR3 bases are TGTGCCAGCAGCCTTAGCACCAATTACGAGCAGTACTTC. J is TRBJ2-7 and V is TRBV7-8; D uncertain. V lost 5 bases and J lost 4, with 12 bases in between. The CDR3 is 13 amino acids. From germline, CDR1 is SGHVS and CDR2 FQNEAQ.

The chain uses TRBV28 and TRBJ2-1; 10 nucleotides line up with TRBD1. The CDR3 totals 15 residues. V was clipped by 5 bases and J by 6 bases; unmatched bases: 7. In germline, CDR1 is MDHEN, CDR2 SYDVKM. This chain's CDR3 is CASSPGTGVSNEQFF. The CDR3 bases are TGTGCCAGCAGTCCCGGGACAGGGGTAAGCAATGAGCAGTTCTTC.

This clone was counted once. Written as DNA, the CDR3 is TGTGCCTGGTCCCGCGACTCAGGGTCCTCGAGGCCCCAGCATTTT. Translated: CAWSRDSGSSRPQHF. The rearrangement links TRBV30 to TRBJ1-5; possible D gene TRBD1, 5 bases. From germline, CDR1 is GTSNPN and CDR2 SVGIG (reference sequence). This CDR3 contains 15 residues. Deletions cut 5 bases from V and 9 bases from J, with 23 bases between.

The rearrangement links TRBV25-1 to TRBJ2-1; TRBD2 matches 10 bases. The CDR3 totals 18 residues. Looked up from germline, CDR1 is MGHDK and CDR2 is SYGVNS. The V segment lost 1 base and the J segment 4 bases; nucleotides outside the gene matches: 10. The CDR3: CASSEFGSGRDRYNEQFF. CDR3 coding DNA: TGTGCCAGCAGTGAATTCGGCAGCGGGAGGGATCGATACAATGAGCAGTTCTTC.

This chain links TRBV28 with TRBJ2-6, with 9 bases aligning to TRBD1. Germline V gene sequence: CDR1 MDHEN, CDR2 SYDVKM. This CDR3 has 18 amino acids. With 3 bases clipped from V and 2 bases from J, the junction kept 8 bases outside the gene matches. The CDR3 DNA is TGTGCCAGCAGTTTCACGGGACAGGGTGCCCCTGGGGCCAACGTCCTGACTTTC. This translates into CASSFTGQGAPGANVLTF.

The V and J genes are TRBV18 and TRBJ2-1, with 8 bases that match TRBD1. CDR1 KGHSH and CDR2 LQKENI come from the germline V gene. CDR3 length equals 15 residues. V was pared by 0 bases and J by 4 bases, with 2 bases of the junction left unmatched. CDR3 residues: CASSPPNRGYNEQFF. The CDR3 DNA follows: TGTGCCAGCTCACCACCAAACAGGGGGTACAATGAGCAGTTCTTC.

V gene TRBV5-1 combines with J gene TRBJ2-1, with 15 positions matching TRBD2. The CDR3 runs 18 residues. V trimming: 4 bases; J trimming: 0 bases; junction bases outside the gene matches: 5. Germline assignment: CDR1 SGHRS and CDR2 YFSETQ. The CDR3, as DNA: TGCGCCAGCAGCAGGACTAGCGGGAGGGACCCCTCCTACAATGAGCAGTTCTTC. Protein sequence: CASSRTSGRDPSYNEQFF.

J is TRBJ2-1 and V is TRBV5-1; 9 nucleotides line up with TRBD1. The V segment lost 4 bases and the J segment 7 bases; nucleotides outside the gene matches: 9. This CDR3 is 15 amino acids long. The germline V gene has CDR1 SGHRS and CDR2 YFSETQ. CDR3 bases: TGCGCCAGCAGCCTCGGGACAGGGAAAGAAAATGAGCAGTTCTTC. The encoded protein is CASSLGTGKENEQFF.

The V gene is TRBV28, the J gene TRBJ2-1, with D possibly being TRBD1 (6 bases). The CDR3 has 17 amino acids. Germline CDR1 and CDR2: MDHEN and SYDVKM. The V end lost 3 bases, the J end lost 3 bases, and 18 bases lay between the germline ends. The CDR3 loop reads CASSFRPTGARYNEQFF. In DNA, the CDR3 is TGTGCCAGCAGTTTCCGGCCGACAGGCGCCCGCTACAATGAGCAGTTCTTC.

This sequence joins TRBV18 and TRBJ1-3; D is unresolved. V shed 4 bases and J shed 0 bases, with 7 bases lying between them. The CDR3 length is 14 residues. CDR1 and CDR2 from the germline V gene are KGHSH and LQKENI. The chain's CDR3 is CASSLRISGNTIYF. CDR3 nucleotide sequence: TGTGCCAGCTCACTACGGATCTCTGGAAACACCATATATTTT.

This chain connects TRBV9 to TRBJ2-7, with 7 positions matching TRBD1. Germline V gene data show CDR1 as SGDLS and CDR2 as YYNGEE. J was trimmed by 5 bases and V by 0 bases; bases with no gene match: 5. The CDR3 is made up of 14 amino acids. This CDR3 is CASSVGQGNHEQYF. CDR3 coding DNA: TGTGCCAGCAGCGTAGGACAGGGAAACCACGAGCAGTACTTC.

The J gene is TRBJ2-3, the V gene TRBV6-1, with 7 bases identical to TRBD1. CDR1 is MNHNS, CDR2 SASEGT, per germline. The CDR3 spans 15 residues. The V segment lost 5 bases and the J segment 1 base; nucleotides outside the gene matches: 6. CDR3 sequence (DNA): TGTGCCAGCAGTTTAGACAGGGTTGGCACAGATACGCAGTATTTT. Its translation is CASSLDRVGTDTQYF.

The chain recombines TRBV25-1 with TRBJ2-1; TRBD2 matches at 14 bases. The CDR3 is 17 amino acids. After removal of 3 bases from V and 7 bases from J, the junction contained 8 bases not matched to a gene. Germline CDR1 is MGHDK and CDR2 is SYGVNS. For the CDR3, the DNA is TGTGCCAGCAGTGATCCTCCGGGACTAGCGGGAGTGAATGAGCAGTTCTTC. This encodes CASSDPPGLAGVNEQFF.

CDR3 nucleotides: TGTGCCAGCAGTTTACCCGGGACAGGGGGCTACGAGCAGTACTTC. Its translation: CASSLPGTGGYEQYF. The chain couples TRBV28 to TRBJ2-7, with 11 bases aligning to TRBD1. From germline, CDR1 is MDHEN and CDR2 SYDVKM. This CDR3 contains 15 residues. V lost 2 bases, J lost 3 bases, and 3 bases stayed unmatched.

In this sample, this clone turned up once. The gene calls are TRBV20-1 and TRBJ2-7; D is possibly TRBD1 (6 bases). Deletions cut 4 bases from V and 7 bases from J, with 11 bases between. The CDR3 contains 11 residues. Per germline, CDR1 DFQATT and CDR2 SNEGSKA (reference sequence). CDR3 in DNA: TGCAGTGCTATCGCAGGGGCAGAGCAGTACTTC. Protein product: CSAIAGAEQYF.

This sequence joins TRBV11-3 and TRBJ2-5; D gene ambiguous. V lost 1 base, J lost 0 bases, and 3 bases lay in between. Germline V gene sequence: CDR1 SGHNT, CDR2 YENEEA. This CDR3 comprises 13 residues. This CDR3 is CASSLVHQETQYF. The CDR3 nucleotides read TGTGCCAGCAGCTTAGTGCACCAAGAGACCCAGTACTTC.

This chain connects TRBV5-6 to TRBJ2-1, with 8 bases identical to TRBD2. CDR1 and CDR2 (germline): SGHDT, YYEEEE. There are 15 residues in the CDR3. V shed 2 bases and J 8 bases; nucleotides not matched to a gene: 9. CDR3 sequence reads: CASSFSGTSVDEQFF. In nucleotides, the CDR3 is TGTGCCAGCAGCTTTTCCGGGACTAGTGTAGATGAGCAGTTCTTC.